One sample yielded the 26 T cell receptor beta chains listed below, sequenced in a study of cytotoxic CD8 clonotypes in ibrutinib-treated CLL. Assay used: immunoSEQ multiplex PCR; TCRdb lists only in-frame clones, some missing. The profile shows nearly 300,000 clones, less than 85% of them singletons. Specimen: PBMCs, collected at disease progression, from a patient treated with ibrutinib. The receptors here all came from a human donor with chronic lymphocytic leukemia.

V gene TRBV6-5 combines with J gene TRBJ1-1; D is unclear. This CDR3 contains 13 residues. Germline values: CDR1 MNHEY, CDR2 SVGAGI. Trimming cost V 6 bases and J 11 bases, with 19 bases left between them. CDR3 loop: CASSSFIAGEAFF. CDR3 nucleotide sequence: TGTGCCAGCAGCTCCTTCATTGCCGGGGAGGCTTTCTTT.

This clone has only a few counts. V is TRBV9 and J is TRBJ2-3; 8 bases map to TRBD1. The V gene's germline CDR1 is SGDLS and CDR2 YYNGEE. The CDR3 is made up of 15 amino acids. Trimming removed 3 bases from V and 6 bases from J; junction bases left unmatched: 9. CDR3 bases: TGTGCCAGCAGCGCCGAGAACAGGGGGTGGGATACGCAGTATTTT. Its protein product is CASSAENRGWDTQYF.

The chain has TRBV27 and TRBJ1-4; D not certain. With 3 bases removed from V and 6 bases from J, the gap between germline ends came to 17 bases. The CDR3 extends over 16 amino acids. CDR1 MNHEY and CDR2 SMNVEV come from the germline V gene (reference sequence). The CDR3, as DNA: TGTGCCAGCAGTTTTAGGCAGGCCACTGCCCATGAAAAACTGTTTTTT. Translation: CASSFRQATAHEKLFF.

The chain employs TRBV6-5 and TRBJ2-7; D unresolved. Per germline, CDR1 MNHEY and CDR2 SVGAGI. Trimming removed 6 bases from V and 0 bases from J, with 15 bases in between. CDR3 size: 15 residues. CDR3 sequence: CASRKNPGDSYEQYF. CDR3 bases: TGTGCCAGCAGGAAGAACCCTGGGGACTCCTACGAGCAGTACTTC.

The V call is TRBV11-2, the J call TRBJ2-7, with 8 bases lining up with TRBD2. The ends lost 7 bases at V and 3 bases at J; junction bases unmatched: 8. The length of the CDR3 is 14 residues. CDR1 and CDR2 (germline): SGHAT, FQNNGV. In DNA, the CDR3 is TGTGCCAGCACCCGGGGGGGGAGGAACTACGAGCAGTACTTC. It translates to CASTRGGRNYEQYF.

This clone has only a few counts. The gene calls are TRBV10-2 and TRBJ2-5; TRBD2 matches 11 bases. Looked up from germline, CDR1 is WSHSY and CDR2 is SAAADI. This CDR3 has 16 amino acids. V shed 11 bases, J shed 4 bases, and the junction held 15 bases outside the gene matches. CDR3 coding DNA: TGCGCCGCCAGGTCTTCACTAGCGGGAGTCTCAGAGACCCAGTACTTC. It specifies CAARSSLAGVSETQYF.

CDR3 in DNA: TGTGCCAGCAGTCCCGCCTCAGGTGGATCACCCCTCCACTTT. This gives the protein CASSPASGGSPLHF. The genes are TRBV6-4 and TRBJ1-6, with D hard to call. V lost 5 bases to trimming and J lost 10 bases, with 15 bases between them. CDR3 length equals 14 residues. Looked up from germline, CDR1 is MRHNA and CDR2 is SNTAGT.

The rearrangement links TRBV7-2 to TRBJ2-7; 7 nucleotides match TRBD2. CDR3 length: 15 residues. Germline assignment: CDR1 SGHTA and CDR2 FQGNSA. J gave up 0 bases and V 5 bases, and 7 bases lay outside the gene matches. The DNA of the CDR3 is TGTGCCAGCAGCACGGCGGGGGAGTCCTCCTACGAGCAGTACTTC. This gives the protein CASSTAGESSYEQYF.

The rearrangement links TRBV4-1 to TRBJ2-1, with 8 bases that match TRBD2. Unmatched junction bases numbered 17, after V lost 5 bases and J lost 8 bases. The CDR3 sequence is 17 residues long. Germline V CDR1 and CDR2: MGHRA, YSYEKL. The CDR3 is CASSAQPGGGLDHEQFF. The CDR3 coding sequence is TGCGCCAGCAGCGCCCAACCGGGCGGGGGGCTTGACCATGAGCAGTTCTTC.

The chain employs TRBV28 and TRBJ2-6; the D is unclear. Germline V lookup: CDR1 MDHEN, CDR2 SYDVKM. V was shortened by 6 bases and J by 0 bases, with 18 bases between the two germline ends. The CDR3 has 18 amino acids. CDR3 DNA: TGTGCCAGCAGCACCCGCCGGCCAATCCTCTCTGGGGCCAACGTCCTGACTTTC. It is translated as CASSTRRPILSGANVLTF.

The CDR3 sequence is CASSGGTSSRDTQYF. The CDR3 nucleotides are TGTGCCAGCAGCGGAGGGACTAGCAGTCGAGATACGCAGTATTTT. The rearrangement uses TRBV2 and TRBJ2-3, with TRBD2 identical over 9 bases. Germline V gene sequence: CDR1 SNHLY, CDR2 FYNNEI. Germline trimming cut 6 bases from V and 5 bases from J; bases unmatched to any gene: 9. The CDR3 consists of 15 residues. The entire variable domain, with the rest obtained from reference TRBV2 and TRBJ2-3, is as follows: EPEVTQTPSHQVTQMGQEVILRCVPISNHLYFYWYRQILGQKVEFLVSFYNNEISEKSEIFDDQFSVERPDGSNFTLKIRSTKLEDSAMYFCASSGGTSSRDTQYFGPGTRLTVL.

The chain couples TRBV5-1 to TRBJ2-1, with D hard to call. In germline, CDR1 is SGHRS, CDR2 YFSETQ. V was clipped by 2 bases and J by 0 bases, with 6 bases between them. This CDR3 comprises 14 residues. This chain's CDR3 is CASSLYSSYNEQFF. As DNA, the CDR3 is TGCGCCAGCAGCTTATACAGCTCCTACAATGAGCAGTTCTTC.

V gene TRBV7-8 combines with J gene TRBJ2-5; a weak D match, TRBD1 (6 bases). From germline, CDR1 is SGHVS and CDR2 FQNEAQ. Trimming shortened V by 3 bases and J by 3 bases, and 8 bases separated the two germline ends. This CDR3 is built from 13 residues. CDR3 protein: CASSFGQKETQYF. CDR3 DNA: TGTGCCAGCAGCTTTGGACAGAAAGAGACCCAGTACTTC.

V is TRBV6-1 and J is TRBJ1-3; D unclear. The CDR3 loop spans 13 amino acids. Between the trimmed V and J ends, which lost 7 bases and 3 bases, there was a span of 10 bases. Germline V lookup: CDR1 MNHNS, CDR2 SASEGT. CDR3 in DNA: TGTGCCAGCACGATAGTCGGTGGAAACACCATATATTTT. It codes for CASTIVGGNTIYF.

This sequence joins TRBV5-1 and TRBJ1-4; D perhaps matches TRBD1 (5 bases). V gave up 7 bases and J gave up 5 bases, with 15 bases separating them. The V gene's germline CDR1 is SGHRS and CDR2 YFSETQ. CDR3 length: 14 residues. In nucleotides, the CDR3 is TGCGCCAGCGGGAAGGGGCTGGGGAATGAAAAACTGTTTTTT. Translation gives CASGKGLGNEKLFF. The full variable domain, completed using reference TRBV5-1 and TRBJ1-4, is KAGVTQTPRYLIKTRGQQVTLSCSPISGHRSVSWYQQTPGQGLQFLFEYFSETQRNKGNFPGRFSGRQFSNSRSEMNVSTLELGDSALYLCASGKGLGNEKLFFGSGTQLSVL.

The chain links TRBV9 to TRBJ1-2, with D hard to call. The CDR3 totals 15 residues. Germline lookup yields CDR1 SGDLS and CDR2 YYNGEE. The V and J ends lost 1 base and 2 bases respectively, with 12 bases between them. In DNA form, the CDR3 reads TGTGCCAGCAGCGTAAAGGGCACAGAAAACTATGGCTACACCTTC. Its protein product is CASSVKGTENYGYTF.

The chain links TRBV5-1 to TRBJ2-1; 9 positions match TRBD2. Per the germline V gene, CDR1 is SGHRS and CDR2 is YFSETQ. This CDR3 spans 13 amino acids. Trimming cost V 8 bases and J 3 bases; bases outside gene matches: 3. The CDR3 here is CASNSGGYNEQFF. CDR3 bases: TGCGCCAGTAATAGCGGGGGCTACAATGAGCAGTTCTTC.

The rearrangement links TRBV7-2 to TRBJ2-7, with no clear D. V shed 2 bases and J shed 6 bases, with 17 bases lying between them. Germline loops: CDR1 SGHTA, CDR2 FQGNSA. CDR3 length: 15 amino acids. This CDR3 reads CASSLSFGMSVEQYF. The CDR3 nucleotides read TGTGCCAGCAGCTTAAGCTTCGGTATGTCGGTCGAGCAGTACTTC.

This rearrangement joins TRBV2 to TRBJ1-1, with D unresolved. The length of the CDR3 is 11 residues. V was pared by 7 bases and J by 0 bases, with 3 bases between. Looked up from germline, CDR1 is SNHLY and CDR2 is FYNNEI. The CDR3 coding sequence is TGTGCCAGCATGCTGAACACTGAAGCTTTCTTT. It translates to CASMLNTEAFF.

The J gene is TRBJ2-1, the V gene TRBV15; D call uncertain. The CDR3 has 13 amino acids. The V and J ends lost 0 bases and 4 bases respectively, with 4 bases between them. The germline V gene encodes CDR1 LNHNV and CDR2 YYDKDF (reference sequence). The CDR3 region is CATSRDRYNEQFF. The CDR3 nucleotides read TGTGCCACCAGCAGAGATCGTTACAATGAGCAGTTCTTC.

This chain uses TRBV4-1 with TRBJ1-1; no reliable D call. The CDR3 is 14 amino acids. Germline V gene data show CDR1 as MGHRA and CDR2 as YSYEKL. V lost 1 base to trimming and J lost 0 bases, with 6 bases between them. Here the CDR3 reads CASSQGLLNTEAFF. CDR3 coding DNA: TGCGCCAGCAGCCAAGGTTTGCTGAACACTGAAGCTTTCTTT.

The chain has TRBV2 and TRBJ2-2; 12 bases are a match to TRBD2. The CDR3 covers 18 residues. Trimming removed 1 base from V and 4 bases from J; junction bases left unmatched: 7. The V gene's germline CDR1 is SNHLY and CDR2 FYNNEI. The CDR3 protein is CASSEGPGLAGTTGELFF. The CDR3 DNA follows: TGTGCCAGCAGTGAAGGCCCTGGACTAGCGGGGACCACCGGGGAGCTGTTTTTT.

The rearrangement uses TRBV4-1 and TRBJ1-5, with 12 nucleotides matching TRBD1. This CDR3 comprises 17 residues. Germline V lookup: CDR1 MGHRA, CDR2 YSYEKL. The trim removed 2 bases at V and 7 bases at J, leaving 9 bases unmatched. CDR3 in amino acids: CASSQTTGTGGRQPQHF. In DNA, the CDR3 is TGCGCCAGCAGCCAAACAACCGGGACAGGGGGCAGGCAGCCCCAGCATTTT.

The chain is built from TRBV7-6 and TRBJ2-1; 7 bases are shared with TRBD2. After removal of 1 base from V and 0 bases from J, the junction contained 6 bases not matched to a gene. The CDR3 runs 17 residues. The germline gives CDR1 SGHVS, CDR2 FNYEAQ. CDR3 residues: CASSLGGLLSSYNEQFF. DNA of the CDR3: TGTGCCAGCAGCTTAGGGGGACTACTGAGCTCCTACAATGAGCAGTTCTTC.

The genes are TRBV15 and TRBJ2-2; D is ambiguous. CDR3 length: 11 amino acids. CDR1 and CDR2 from the germline V gene are LNHNV and YYDKDF (reference sequence). With 0 bases removed from V and 10 bases from J, the gap between germline ends came to 3 bases. CDR3 sequence reads: CATSRESELFF. The CDR3 DNA is TGTGCCACCAGCAGAGAATCGGAGCTGTTTTTT.

The gene calls are TRBV6-6 and TRBJ2-7, with D maybe TRBD1 (5 bases). The CDR3 is 15 residues long. From germline, CDR1 is MNHNY and CDR2 SVGAGI (reference sequence). V was shortened by 0 bases and J by 5 bases, with 14 bases between the two germline ends. This CDR3 is CASSYSIRGYNEQYF. The CDR3 region has the DNA TGTGCCAGCAGTTACTCGATTAGGGGTTACAACGAGCAGTACTTC.